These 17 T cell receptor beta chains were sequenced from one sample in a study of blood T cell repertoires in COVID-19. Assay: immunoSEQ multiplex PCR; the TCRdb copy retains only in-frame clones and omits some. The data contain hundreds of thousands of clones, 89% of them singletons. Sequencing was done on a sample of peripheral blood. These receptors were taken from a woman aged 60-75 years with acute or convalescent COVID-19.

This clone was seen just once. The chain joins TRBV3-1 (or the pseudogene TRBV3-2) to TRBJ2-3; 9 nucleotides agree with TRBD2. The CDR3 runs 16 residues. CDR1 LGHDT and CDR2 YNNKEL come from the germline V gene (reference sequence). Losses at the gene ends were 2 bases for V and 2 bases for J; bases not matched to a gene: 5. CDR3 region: CASSQHSGGITDTQYF. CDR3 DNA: TGTGCCAGCAGCCAACATAGCGGGGGAATCACAGATACGCAGTATTTT.

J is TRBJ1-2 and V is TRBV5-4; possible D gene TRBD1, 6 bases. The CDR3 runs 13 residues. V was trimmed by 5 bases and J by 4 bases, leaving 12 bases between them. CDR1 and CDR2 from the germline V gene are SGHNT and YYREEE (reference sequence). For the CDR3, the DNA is TGTGCCAGCAGACGACGGGACACCTATGGCTACACCTTC. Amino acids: CASRRRDTYGYTF.

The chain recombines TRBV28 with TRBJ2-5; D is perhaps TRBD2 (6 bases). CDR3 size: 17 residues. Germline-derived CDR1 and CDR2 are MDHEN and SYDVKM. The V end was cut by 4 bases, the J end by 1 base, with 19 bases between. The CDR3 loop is CASSSAEGRGLQETQYF. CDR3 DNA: TGTGCCAGCAGTTCCGCGGAGGGACGGGGCCTCCAAGAGACCCAGTACTTC. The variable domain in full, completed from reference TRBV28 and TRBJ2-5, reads DVKVTQSSRYLVKRTGEKVFLECVQDMDHENMFWYRQDPGLGLRLIYFSYDVKMKEKGDIPEGYSVSREKKERFSLILESASTNQTSMYLCASSSAEGRGLQETQYFGPGTRLLVL.

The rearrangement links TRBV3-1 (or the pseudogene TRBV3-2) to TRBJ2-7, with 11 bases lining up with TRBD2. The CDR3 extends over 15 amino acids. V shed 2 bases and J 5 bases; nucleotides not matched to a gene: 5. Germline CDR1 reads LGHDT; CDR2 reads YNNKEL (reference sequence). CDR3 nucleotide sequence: TGTGCCAGCAGCCAAAACAAGGGACTAGCGGACGAGCAGTACTTC. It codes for CASSQNKGLADEQYF.

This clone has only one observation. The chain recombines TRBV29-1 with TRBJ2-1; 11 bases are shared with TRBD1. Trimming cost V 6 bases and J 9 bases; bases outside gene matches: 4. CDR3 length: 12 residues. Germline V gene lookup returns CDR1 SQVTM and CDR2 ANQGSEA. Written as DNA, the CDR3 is TGCAGCGTAGGACAGGGGGCGGGTGAGCAGTTCTTC. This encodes CSVGQGAGEQFF.

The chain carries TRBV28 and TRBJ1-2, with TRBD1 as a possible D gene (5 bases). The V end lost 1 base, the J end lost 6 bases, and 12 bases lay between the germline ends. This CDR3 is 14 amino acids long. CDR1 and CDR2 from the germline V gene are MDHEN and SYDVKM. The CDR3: CASSLSGSPNGYTF. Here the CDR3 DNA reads TGTGCCAGCAGTTTATCAGGGTCCCCCAATGGCTACACCTTC.

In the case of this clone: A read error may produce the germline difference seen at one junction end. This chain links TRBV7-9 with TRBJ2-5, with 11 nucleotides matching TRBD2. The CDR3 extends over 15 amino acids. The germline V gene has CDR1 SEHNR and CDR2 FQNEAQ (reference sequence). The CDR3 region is CASSSIAGGPRFLDF. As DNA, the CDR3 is TGTGCCAGCAGCTCAATAGCGGGAGGGCCCAGGTTCCTGGACTTC.

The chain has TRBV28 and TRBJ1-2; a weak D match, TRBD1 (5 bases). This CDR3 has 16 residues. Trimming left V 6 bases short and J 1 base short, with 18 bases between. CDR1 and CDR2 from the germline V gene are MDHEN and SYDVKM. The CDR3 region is CASSRRQWAVNYGYTF. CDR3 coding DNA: TGTGCCAGCAGCCGAAGACAGTGGGCGGTTAACTATGGCTACACCTTC.

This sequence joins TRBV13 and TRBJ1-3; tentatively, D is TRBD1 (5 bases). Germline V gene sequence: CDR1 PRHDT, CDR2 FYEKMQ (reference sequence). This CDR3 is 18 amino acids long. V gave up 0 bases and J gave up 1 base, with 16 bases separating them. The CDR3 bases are TGTGCCAGCAGCTTAGGCCTGTGGGGCACATTATCTGGAAACACCATATATTTT. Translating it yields CASSLGLWGTLSGNTIYF.

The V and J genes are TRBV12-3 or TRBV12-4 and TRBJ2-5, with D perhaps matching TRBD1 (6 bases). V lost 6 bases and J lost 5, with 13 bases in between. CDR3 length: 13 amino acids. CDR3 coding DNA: TGTGCCAGCAGCAAACAGGGTTCGGAGACCCAGTACTTC. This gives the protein CASSKQGSETQYF.

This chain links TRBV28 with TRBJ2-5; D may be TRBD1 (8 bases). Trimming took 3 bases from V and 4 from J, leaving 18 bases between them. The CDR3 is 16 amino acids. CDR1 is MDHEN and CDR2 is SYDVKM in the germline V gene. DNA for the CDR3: TGTGCCAGCAGTTTTTGGGACAGGTCGGGAGGAGAGACCCAGTACTTC. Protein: CASSFWDRSGGETQYF.

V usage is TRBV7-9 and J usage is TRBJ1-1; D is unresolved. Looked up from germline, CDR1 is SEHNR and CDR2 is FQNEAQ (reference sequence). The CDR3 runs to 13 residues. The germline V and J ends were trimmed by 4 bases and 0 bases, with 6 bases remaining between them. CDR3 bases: TGTGCCAGCAGCTCGGGGATGAACACTGAAGCTTTCTTT. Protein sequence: CASSSGMNTEAFF.

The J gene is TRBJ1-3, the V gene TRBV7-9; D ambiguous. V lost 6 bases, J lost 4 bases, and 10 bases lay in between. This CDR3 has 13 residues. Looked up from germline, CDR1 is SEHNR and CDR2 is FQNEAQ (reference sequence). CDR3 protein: CASSKAGGNTIYF. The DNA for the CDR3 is TGTGCCAGCAGTAAGGCGGGCGGAAACACCATATATTTT.

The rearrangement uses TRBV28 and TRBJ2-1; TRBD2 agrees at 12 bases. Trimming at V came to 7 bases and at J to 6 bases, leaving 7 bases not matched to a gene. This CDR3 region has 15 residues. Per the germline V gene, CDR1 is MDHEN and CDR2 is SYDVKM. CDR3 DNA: TGTGCCAGCACCTTAGGGACTAGCGGGTTCAATGAGCAGTTCTTC. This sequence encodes CASTLGTSGFNEQFF.

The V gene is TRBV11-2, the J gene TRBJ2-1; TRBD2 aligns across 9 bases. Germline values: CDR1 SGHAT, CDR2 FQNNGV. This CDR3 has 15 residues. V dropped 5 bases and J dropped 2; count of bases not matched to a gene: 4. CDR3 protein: CASSPGLAAYNEQFF. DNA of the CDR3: TGTGCCAGCAGCCCGGGACTAGCTGCCTACAATGAGCAGTTCTTC.

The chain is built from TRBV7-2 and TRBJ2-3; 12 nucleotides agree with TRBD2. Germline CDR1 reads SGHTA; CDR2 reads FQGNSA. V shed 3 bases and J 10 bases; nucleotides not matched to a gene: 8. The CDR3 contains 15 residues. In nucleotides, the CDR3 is TGTGCCAGCAGCTTCCGACTAGCGGGGGCTCAAGCGCAGTATTTT. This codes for CASSFRLAGAQAQYF.

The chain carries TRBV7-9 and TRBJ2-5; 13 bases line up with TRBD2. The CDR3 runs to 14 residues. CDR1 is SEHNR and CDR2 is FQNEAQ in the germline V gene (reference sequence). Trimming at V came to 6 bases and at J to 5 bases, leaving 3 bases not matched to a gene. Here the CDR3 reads CASSKTSGGETQYF. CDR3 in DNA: TGTGCCAGCAGTAAGACTAGCGGGGGGGAGACCCAGTACTTC.